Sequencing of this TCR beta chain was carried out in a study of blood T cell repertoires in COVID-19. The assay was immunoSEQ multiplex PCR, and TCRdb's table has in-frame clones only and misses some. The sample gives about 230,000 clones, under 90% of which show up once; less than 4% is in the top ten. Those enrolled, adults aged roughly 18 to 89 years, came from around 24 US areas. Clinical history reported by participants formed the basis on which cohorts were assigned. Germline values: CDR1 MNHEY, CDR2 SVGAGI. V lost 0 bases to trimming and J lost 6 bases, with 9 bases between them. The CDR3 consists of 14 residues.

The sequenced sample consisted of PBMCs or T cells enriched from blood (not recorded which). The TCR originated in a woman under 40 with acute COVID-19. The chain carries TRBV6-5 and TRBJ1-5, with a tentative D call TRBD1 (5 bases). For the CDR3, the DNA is TGTGCCAGCAGTTACTCAAGGGGAGGTCAGCCCCAGCATTTT. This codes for CASSYSRGGQPQHF.